The 25 T cell receptor beta chains in this list originate from one sample, sequenced in a study of shared clonotypes between healthy human individuals. The assay was immunoSEQ multiplex PCR, and TCRdb's table has in-frame clones only and misses some. The table lists about 870,000 clones, 90% to 95% of them singletons. Terminally differentiated effector memory CD45RA+ cells were excluded from the naive CD8 cells, which were CD45RO-negative and positively selected for CCR7. The sequenced sample was naive CD8+ T cells sorted from blood. These receptors were collected from a man aged 30 to 45 in good health.

This chain uses TRBV4-3 with TRBJ1-1; D is uncertain. Trimming stripped 4 bases from V and 2 bases from J, with 11 bases between. CDR3 size: 14 residues. Per germline, CDR1 LGHNA and CDR2 YSLEER. CDR3 in amino acids: CASSPTTQNTEAFF. The CDR3 nucleotides read TGCGCCAGCAGCCCAACGACACAAAACACTGAAGCTTTCTTT.

The chain joins TRBV2 to TRBJ2-1, with 8 bases identical to TRBD2. Germline V gene sequence: CDR1 SNHLY, CDR2 FYNNEI. J gave up 8 bases and V 4 bases, and 10 bases lay outside the gene matches. This CDR3 contains 15 residues. The CDR3 nucleotides are TGTGCCAGCAGTGTAGGAGCGGGGGTCAATTATGAGCAGTTCTTC. This encodes CASSVGAGVNYEQFF.

The rearrangement links TRBV6-6 to TRBJ2-7, with D perhaps being TRBD1 or TRBD2 (5 bases each). The V gene lost 4 bases and the J gene lost 7 bases, with 17 bases spanning the gap. Germline CDR1 is MNHNY and CDR2 is SVGAGI (reference sequence). The length of the CDR3 is 14 residues. CDR3 residues: CASSFPPGTREQYF. CDR3 bases: TGTGCCAGCAGTTTCCCGCCGGGGACGCGAGAGCAGTACTTC.

In regard to this clone: The identical CDR3 is also encoded by other nucleotide sequences in the sample. This chain links TRBV9 with TRBJ2-7; D is unclear. The germline V gene has CDR1 SGDLS and CDR2 YYNGEE. Trimming stripped 0 bases from V and 0 bases from J, with 4 bases between. This CDR3 spans 13 amino acids. The CDR3 sequence: CASSVDTSYEQYF. CDR3 coding DNA: TGTGCCAGCAGCGTAGACACCTCCTACGAGCAGTACTTC.

The chain couples TRBV11-2 to TRBJ2-7, with 8 bases aligning to TRBD1. This CDR3 has 14 residues. Germline V lookup: CDR1 SGHAT, CDR2 FQNNGV. The ends lost 3 bases at V and 3 bases at J; junction bases unmatched: 4. Written as DNA, the CDR3 is TGTGCCAGCAGCTTCAGGGGGCGAGTCTACGAGCAGTACTTC. As protein: CASSFRGRVYEQYF.

For the CDR3, the DNA is TGTGCCAGCAGTCGACTAGCGGGAGCCCAAGAGACCCAGTACTTC. Residues: CASSRLAGAQETQYF. This rearrangement joins TRBV7-9 to TRBJ2-5, with 12 bases fitting TRBD2. There are 15 residues in the CDR3. CDR1 is SEHNR and CDR2 is FQNEAQ in the germline V gene (reference sequence). V shed 6 bases and J 1 base; nucleotides not matched to a gene: 3.

The V call is TRBV6-1, the J call TRBJ2-4; 10 nucleotides align to TRBD2. Unmatched junction bases numbered 14, after V lost 1 base and J lost 5 bases. CDR1 is MNHNS, CDR2 SASEGT, per germline. CDR3 length: 19 amino acids. The CDR3, as DNA: TGTGCCAGCAGTGAAGTTGGGACTAGCGTGTTCTCGCTAGAAAACATTCAGTACTTC. The encoded protein is CASSEVGTSVFSLENIQYF.

The J gene is TRBJ2-1, the V gene TRBV4-3, with D perhaps matching TRBD2 (6 bases). The CDR3 contains 14 residues. The V end was cut by 6 bases, the J end by 5 bases, with 14 bases between. The germline gives CDR1 LGHNA, CDR2 YSLEER. The CDR3 region has the DNA TGCGCCAGCAGGAGGGACTCCCAGAACAATGAGCAGTTCTTC. As protein: CASRRDSQNNEQFF.

The chain combines TRBV2 with TRBJ2-5, with D possibly TRBD1 on 5 matching bases. This CDR3 spans 11 amino acids. Trimming pared 8 bases from V and 7 bases from J, leaving 11 bases between. Germline CDR1 is SNHLY and CDR2 is FYNNEI. In DNA, the CDR3 is TGTGCCAGCCCGGCTAGGGGGACCCAGTACTTC. It encodes CASPARGTQYF.

The chain is built from TRBV7-9 and TRBJ1-2; unclear D gene. The V end was cut by 5 bases, the J end by 6 bases, with 13 bases between. The CDR3 is made up of 13 amino acids. In germline, CDR1 is SEHNR, CDR2 FQNEAQ (reference sequence). The CDR3 reads CASSPGSSDGYTF. CDR3 DNA sequence: TGTGCCAGCAGCCCCGGTAGTAGCGATGGCTACACCTTC.

Here the CDR3 DNA reads TGCGCCAGCAGCGCCGGGACAGGGTATGGCGAGCAGTACTTC. It specifies CASSAGTGYGEQYF. The genes are TRBV5-1 and TRBJ2-7; 9 nucleotides align to TRBD1. Germline CDR1 and CDR2: SGHRS and YFSETQ. The CDR3 is 14 amino acids. J lost 6 bases, V lost 4 bases, and 8 bases had no gene match. Drawing the rest from reference TRBV5-1 and TRBJ2-7, the complete variable domain is KAGVTQTPRYLIKTRGQQVTLSCSPISGHRSVSWYQQTPGQGLQFLFEYFSETQRNKGNFPGRFSGRQFSNSRSEMNVSTLELGDSALYLCASSAGTGYGEQYFGPGTRLTVT.

This chain connects TRBV19 to TRBJ2-1; 14 bases align to TRBD2. The CDR3 has 15 amino acids. Germline-derived CDR1 and CDR2 are LNHDA and SQIVND (reference sequence). With 6 bases clipped from V and 9 bases from J, the junction kept 7 bases outside the gene matches. CDR3: CASSTRTSGRTEQFF. The CDR3 nucleotides are TGTGCCAGTAGCACCAGGACTAGCGGGAGGACTGAGCAGTTCTTC.

A word on this clone: This sample includes further DNA sequences coding for the same CDR3. V usage is TRBV5-4 and J usage is TRBJ2-7; 13 bases are a match to TRBD2. CDR1 is SGHNT, CDR2 YYREEE, per germline (reference sequence). The CDR3 is made up of 15 amino acids. J was trimmed by 2 bases and V by 2 bases; bases with no gene match: 1. The CDR3: CASSLLAGGPYEQYF. DNA of the CDR3: TGTGCCAGCAGCTTACTAGCGGGAGGGCCCTACGAGCAGTACTTC.

The gene calls are TRBV6-6 and TRBJ2-7, with 8 bases aligning to TRBD2. V dropped 4 bases and J dropped 0; count of bases not matched to a gene: 8. In germline, CDR1 is MNHNY, CDR2 SVGAGI (reference sequence). The CDR3 length is 16 residues. Written as DNA, the CDR3 is TGTGCCAGCAGTTCCCTTTTAGCGGGAAGCTCCTACGAGCAGTACTTC. This codes for CASSSLLAGSSYEQYF.

The gene calls are TRBV19 and TRBJ2-5; D not resolved. Germline assignment: CDR1 LNHDA and CDR2 SQIVND (reference sequence). The CDR3 is made up of 17 amino acids. V was pared by 0 bases and J by 1 base, with 15 bases between. As DNA, the CDR3 is TGTGCCAGTAGTATAGAGGGTCGGTACAGCGTCCAAGAGACCCAGTACTTC. It yields the protein CASSIEGRYSVQETQYF.

This chain joins TRBV5-1 and TRBJ2-7; D gene unclear. V was pared by 6 bases and J by 7 bases, with 20 bases between. Germline assignment: CDR1 SGHRS and CDR2 YFSETQ. CDR3 size: 14 residues. The DNA for the CDR3 is TGCGCCAGCAAAGGGAACAGAGGTTACGTTGAGCAGTACTTC. This encodes CASKGNRGYVEQYF.

This chain links TRBV7-9 with TRBJ2-3; D not resolved. The germline CDR1 and CDR2 sequences are SEHNR and FQNEAQ (reference sequence). The CDR3 has 13 amino acids. V was trimmed by 5 bases and J by 1 base, leaving 7 bases between them. The DNA for the CDR3 is TGTGCCAGCAGCAGCTTTGGCACAGATACGCAGTATTTT. It translates to CASSSFGTDTQYF. Variable domain in full (rest from reference TRBV7-9 and TRBJ2-3): DTGVSQNPRHKITKRGQNVTFRCDPISEHNRLYWYRQTLGQGPEFLTYFQNEAQLEKSRLLSDRFSAERPKGSFSTLEIQRTEQGDSAMYLCASSSFGTDTQYFGPGTRLTVL.

The chain combines TRBV28 with TRBJ2-1; TRBD1 aligns across 9 bases. Germline V gene data show CDR1 as MDHEN and CDR2 as SYDVKM. Trimming at V came to 5 bases and at J to 1 base, leaving 9 bases not matched to a gene. There are 17 residues in the CDR3. The CDR3, as DNA: TGTGCCAGCAGTACCCGGACAGGGGAAAGGTCCTACAATGAGCAGTTCTTC. Its protein product is CASSTRTGERSYNEQFF.

The DNA of the CDR3 is TGTGCCAGCAGTTTAGGGGGGTACAACGAGCAGTACTTC. Amino acids: CASSLGGYNEQYF. The chain couples TRBV27 to TRBJ2-7; tentative D call: TRBD2 (6 bases). Germline assignment: CDR1 MNHEY and CDR2 SMNVEV (reference sequence). The V end was cut by 2 bases, the J end by 5 bases, with 10 bases between. The CDR3 runs to 13 residues.

The chain is built from TRBV2 and TRBJ2-7, with 10 bases identical to TRBD1. Germline V lookup: CDR1 SNHLY, CDR2 FYNNEI. J gave up 7 bases and V 3 bases, and 9 bases lay outside the gene matches. The CDR3 runs to 15 residues. The CDR3 region is CASSDPGQGKWEQYF. The CDR3 coding sequence is TGTGCCAGCAGTGATCCGGGACAGGGGAAATGGGAGCAGTACTTC.

The rearrangement joins TRBV6-5 to TRBJ2-1, with 9 bases identical to TRBD1. The CDR3 extends over 15 amino acids. Trimming removed 9 bases from V and 3 bases from J; junction bases left unmatched: 9. Looked up from germline, CDR1 is MNHEY and CDR2 is SVGAGI. CDR3 in DNA: TGTGCCAGGAACTTAAGGGACAGGGACTACAATGAGCAGTTCTTC. Protein product: CARNLRDRDYNEQFF.

The J gene is TRBJ2-7, the V gene TRBV2, with D unclear. The CDR3 spans 13 residues. CDR1 SNHLY and CDR2 FYNNEI come from the germline V gene. Trimming cost V 2 bases and J 2 bases, with 7 bases left between them. CDR3 loop: CASSEPTTYEQYF. The DNA for the CDR3 is TGTGCCAGCAGTGAACCAACCACCTACGAGCAGTACTTC.

The V gene is TRBV28, the J gene TRBJ2-3, with a tentative D call TRBD1 (6 bases). Germline lookup yields CDR1 MDHEN and CDR2 SYDVKM. CDR3 length: 19 amino acids. Trimming took 3 bases from V and 2 from J, leaving 24 bases between them. This CDR3 reads CASSFIFPAGDTPTDTQYF. The CDR3 DNA sequence: TGTGCCAGCAGTTTTATCTTCCCCGCCGGGGACACTCCCACAGATACGCAGTATTTT.

The chain carries TRBV7-8 and TRBJ2-7; the match to TRBD1 covers 7 bases. J gave up 7 bases and V 4 bases, and 13 bases lay outside the gene matches. Germline loops: CDR1 SGHVS, CDR2 FQNEAQ. CDR3 length: 15 residues. As DNA, the CDR3 is TGTGCCAGCAGCTCCAGTCAGGGGGAACCGGGGGAGCAGTACTTC. Translating it yields CASSSSQGEPGEQYF. The variable domain in full, with the rest retrieved from reference TRBV7-8 and TRBJ2-7, is GAGVSQSPRYKVAKRGQDVALRCDPISGHVSLFWYQQALGQGPEFLTYFQNEAQLDKSGLPSDRFFAERPEGSVSTLKIQRTQQEDSAVYLCASSSSQGEPGEQYFGPGTRLTVT.

This clone was recorded only once. The chain combines TRBV14 with TRBJ1-1, with unresolved D. The CDR3 has 15 residues. Germline V CDR1 and CDR2: SGHDN, FVKESK. V gave up 6 bases and J gave up 2 bases, with 16 bases separating them. In DNA, the CDR3 is TGTGCCAGCAGTCTGGCGGGAGGTTTTAACACTGAAGCTTTCTTT. Translation: CASSLAGGFNTEAFF. Full variable domain (missing parts from reference TRBV14 and TRBJ1-1): EAGVTQFPSHSVIEKGQTVTLRCDPISGHDNLYWYRRVMGKEIKFLLHFVKESKQDESGMPNNRFLAERTGGTYSTLKVQPAELEDSGVYFCASSLAGGFNTEAFFGQGTRLTVV.